The clone carrying this T cell receptor beta chain rates as medium-sized. No antigen is known for it. With 10-nucleotide random UMIs, 5'RACE was used to make the cDNA. Over 160 million TCR-beta sequences from 15-18 subjects were obtained in each sequencing run. TCRdb independently ran MiXCR on the 5' RACE reads; one entry per CDR3 protein. The sample gives approximately 87,000 distinct CDR3 sequences, around an eighth of which show up once; under 7% is in the top ten. This CDR3 is built from 12 residues. V shed 6 bases and J shed 4 bases, with 7 bases lying between them. The sample comes from a study of neurological immune-mediated disorders. General study points: Expansion of TCR clones was greatest in HTLV-1-associated myelopathy and smallest in multiple sclerosis, where it fell below that of healthy controls.

Sequencing was performed on PBMCs. The sequence was collected from a woman aged 45-65 years in good health. The chain has TRBV12-3 or TRBV12-4 and TRBJ2-1, with no clear D. The CDR3 protein is CASRRAYNEQFF. The CDR3 coding sequence is TGTGCCAGCAGACGAGCGTACAATGAGCAGTTCTTC.